Below, one T cell receptor (beta chain) is given with its context. A second PCR of 7 to 11 cycles used a sample-barcoded 5' primer and a J-beta primer mix. TCRdb re-analysed the 5' RACE reads in MiXCR, keeping a single row per CDR3 protein. Of roughly 1,700,000 distinct CDR3 sequences in the sample, roughly 27% were seen once. The junction had 6 bases not matched to a gene; V was cut back by 0 bases and J by 4 bases. The CDR3 length is 17 residues. Germline loops: CDR1 SEHNR, CDR2 FQNEAQ (reference sequence). These data belong to a study of blood T cells in healthy people across ages. The source of this sequence is a woman aged 30 to 39 in good health. The sample comprised blood. The chain employs TRBV7-9 and TRBJ2-1; 10 bases match TRBD2. CDR3 bases: TGTGCCAGCAGCTTAGCATTGCGACTAGCGGGTTACAATGAGCAGTTCTTC. The encoded protein is CASSLALRLAGYNEQFF.